This TCR beta chain was identified in a study of response to subunit inactivated influenza vaccine. TCRdb re-called the RT-PCR reads with MiXCR, one entry per CDR3 protein. Counted here are hundreds of thousands of distinct CDR3 sequences, roughly 27% occurring once; the ten biggest clones make up 1.5% to 2%. There are a few counts of this clonotype. Its specificity is not known. Whole-study results and caveats: Researchers suggested that each seasonal influenza vaccination recruits few new T cells.

The TCR was taken from a man between 45 and 60 years old who received an inactivated influenza vaccine. Sequencing used CD4+ T cells sorted from PBMCs, obtained less than 6 days after vaccination.

This chain's CDR3 is CASSLQVDPGGSYEQYF. For the CDR3, the DNA is TGTGCCAGCAGCTTACAGGTAGATCCCGGGGGATCCTACGAGCAGTACTTC. The chain has TRBV7-2 and TRBJ2-7; TRBD2 is a possible D gene (6 bases). Germline CDR1 reads SGHTA; CDR2 reads FQGNSA. Trimming removed 2 bases from V and 1 base from J, with 18 bases in between. The CDR3 totals 17 residues.